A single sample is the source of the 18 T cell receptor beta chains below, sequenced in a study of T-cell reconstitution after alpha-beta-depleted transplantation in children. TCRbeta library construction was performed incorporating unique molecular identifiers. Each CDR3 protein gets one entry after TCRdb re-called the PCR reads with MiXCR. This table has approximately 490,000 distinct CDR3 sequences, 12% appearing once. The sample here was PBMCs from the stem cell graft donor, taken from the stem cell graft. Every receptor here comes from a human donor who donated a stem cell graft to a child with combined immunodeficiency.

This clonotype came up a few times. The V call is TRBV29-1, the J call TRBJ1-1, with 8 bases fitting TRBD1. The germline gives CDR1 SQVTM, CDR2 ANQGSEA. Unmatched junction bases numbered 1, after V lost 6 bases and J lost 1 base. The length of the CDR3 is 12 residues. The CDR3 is CSVDRENTEAFF. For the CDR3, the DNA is TGCAGCGTGGACAGGGAGAACACTGAAGCTTTCTTT. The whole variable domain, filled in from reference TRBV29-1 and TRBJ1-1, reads SAVISQKPSRDICQRGTSLTIQCQVDSQVTMMFWYRQQPGQSLTLIATANQGSEATYESGFVIDKFPISRPNLTFSTLTVSNMSPEDSSIYLCSVDRENTEAFFGQGTRLTVV.

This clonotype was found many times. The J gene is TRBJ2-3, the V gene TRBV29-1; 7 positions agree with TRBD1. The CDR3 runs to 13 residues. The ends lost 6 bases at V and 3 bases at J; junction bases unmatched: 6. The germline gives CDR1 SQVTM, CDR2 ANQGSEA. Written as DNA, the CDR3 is TGCAGCGTATACAGGGGCGGGACAGATACGCAGTATTTT. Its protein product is CSVYRGGTDTQYF.

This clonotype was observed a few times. The CDR3 region has the DNA TGTGCCAGCAGTCCGAGGACAGCCACCGGGGAGCTGTTTTTT. This codes for CASSPRTATGELFF. The V and J genes are TRBV27 and TRBJ2-2, with D perhaps TRBD1 (6 bases). Germline V gene data show CDR1 as MNHEY and CDR2 as SMNVEV (reference sequence). The CDR3 is 14 amino acids. The V gene lost 5 bases and the J gene lost 4 bases, with 11 bases spanning the gap.

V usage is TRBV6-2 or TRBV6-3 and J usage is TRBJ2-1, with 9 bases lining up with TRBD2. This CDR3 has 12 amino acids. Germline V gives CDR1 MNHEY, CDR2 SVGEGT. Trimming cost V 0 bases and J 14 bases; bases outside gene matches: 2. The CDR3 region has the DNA TGTGCCAGCAGTTACTCGGGGACTAGCAAGTTCTTC. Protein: CASSYSGTSKFF.

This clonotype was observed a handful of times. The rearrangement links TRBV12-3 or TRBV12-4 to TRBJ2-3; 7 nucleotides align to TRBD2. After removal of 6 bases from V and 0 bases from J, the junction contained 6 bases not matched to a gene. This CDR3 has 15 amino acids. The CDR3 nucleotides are TGTGCCAGCAGACAGGAGCGGGGAAGCACAGATACGCAGTATTTT. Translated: CASRQERGSTDTQYF.

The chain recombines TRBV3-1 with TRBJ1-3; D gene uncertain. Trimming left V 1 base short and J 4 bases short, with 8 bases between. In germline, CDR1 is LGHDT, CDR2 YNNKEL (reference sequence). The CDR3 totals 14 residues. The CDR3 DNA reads TGTGCCAGCAGCCAAGCCGGAGGAGGAAACACCATATATTTT. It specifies CASSQAGGGNTIYF.

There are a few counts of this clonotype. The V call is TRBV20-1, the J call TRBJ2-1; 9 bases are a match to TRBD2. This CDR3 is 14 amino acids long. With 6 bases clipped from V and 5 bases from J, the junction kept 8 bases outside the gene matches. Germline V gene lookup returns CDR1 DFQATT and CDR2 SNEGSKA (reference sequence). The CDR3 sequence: CSAARAGGNNEQFF. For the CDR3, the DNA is TGCAGTGCCGCCCGGGCGGGAGGGAACAATGAGCAGTTCTTC.

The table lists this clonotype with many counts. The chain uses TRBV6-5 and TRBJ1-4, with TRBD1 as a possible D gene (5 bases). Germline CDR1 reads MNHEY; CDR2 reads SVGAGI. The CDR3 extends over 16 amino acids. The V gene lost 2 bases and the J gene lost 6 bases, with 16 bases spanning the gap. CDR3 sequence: CASSYLVGARDEKLFF. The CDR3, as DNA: TGTGCCAGCAGTTACCTAGTAGGGGCTCGGGATGAAAAACTGTTTTTT.

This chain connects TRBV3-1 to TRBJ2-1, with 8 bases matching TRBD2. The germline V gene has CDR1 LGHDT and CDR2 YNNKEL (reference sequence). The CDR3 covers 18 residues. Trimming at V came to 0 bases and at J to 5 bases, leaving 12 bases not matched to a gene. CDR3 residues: CASSQDGGRRGVNNEQFF. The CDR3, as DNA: TGTGCCAGCAGCCAAGATGGCGGTCGGCGGGGGGTAAACAATGAGCAGTTCTTC.

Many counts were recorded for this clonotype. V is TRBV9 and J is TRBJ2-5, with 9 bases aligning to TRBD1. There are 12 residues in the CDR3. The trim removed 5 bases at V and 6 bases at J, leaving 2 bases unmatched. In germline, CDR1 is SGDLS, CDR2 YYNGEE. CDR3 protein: CASSGQGKTQYF. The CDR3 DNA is TGTGCCAGCAGTGGACAGGGGAAGACCCAGTACTTC.

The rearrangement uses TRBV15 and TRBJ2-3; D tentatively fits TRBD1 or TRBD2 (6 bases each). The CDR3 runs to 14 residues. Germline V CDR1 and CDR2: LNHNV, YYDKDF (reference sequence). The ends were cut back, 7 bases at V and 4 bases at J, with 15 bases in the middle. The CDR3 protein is CATMRIGGADTQYF. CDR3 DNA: TGTGCCACCATGAGGATCGGGGGCGCAGATACGCAGTATTTT.

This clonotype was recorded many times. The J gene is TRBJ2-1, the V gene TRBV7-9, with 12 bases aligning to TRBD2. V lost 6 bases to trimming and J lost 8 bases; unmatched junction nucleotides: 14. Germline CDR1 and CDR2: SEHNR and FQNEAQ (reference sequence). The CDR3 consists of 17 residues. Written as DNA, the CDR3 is TGTGCCAGCAGTCGAGTACCGACTAGCGGGAGATATTATGAGCAGTTCTTC. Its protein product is CASSRVPTSGRYYEQFF.

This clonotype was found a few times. The CDR3 is CASSEGTSEPDTQYF. The CDR3 DNA reads as TGTGCCAGCAGTGAGGGGACTAGCGAGCCTGATACGCAGTATTTT. This chain uses TRBV2 with TRBJ2-3; 10 positions match TRBD2. Germline V gene sequence: CDR1 SNHLY, CDR2 FYNNEI. The trim removed 3 bases at V and 6 bases at J, leaving 6 bases unmatched. This CDR3 contains 15 residues.

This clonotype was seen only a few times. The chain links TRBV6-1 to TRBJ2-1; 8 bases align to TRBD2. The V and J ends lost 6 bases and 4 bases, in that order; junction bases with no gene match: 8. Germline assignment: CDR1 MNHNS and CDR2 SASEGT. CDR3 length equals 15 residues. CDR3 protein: CASRAGAVGYNEQFF. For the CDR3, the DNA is TGTGCCAGCAGAGCGGGGGCGGTGGGGTACAATGAGCAGTTCTTC.

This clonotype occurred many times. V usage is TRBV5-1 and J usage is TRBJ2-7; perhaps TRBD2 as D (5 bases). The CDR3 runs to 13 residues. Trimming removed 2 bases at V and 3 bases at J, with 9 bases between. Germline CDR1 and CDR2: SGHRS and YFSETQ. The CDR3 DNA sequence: TGCGCCAGCAGCTTAGCGGCCGGCTACGAGCAGTACTTC. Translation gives CASSLAAGYEQYF.

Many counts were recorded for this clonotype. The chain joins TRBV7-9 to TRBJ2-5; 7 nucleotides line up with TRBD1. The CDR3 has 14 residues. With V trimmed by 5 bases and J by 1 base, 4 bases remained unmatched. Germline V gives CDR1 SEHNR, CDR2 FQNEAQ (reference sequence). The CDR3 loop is CASSPQGFQETQYF. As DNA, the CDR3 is TGTGCCAGCAGCCCACAGGGGTTCCAAGAGACCCAGTACTTC.

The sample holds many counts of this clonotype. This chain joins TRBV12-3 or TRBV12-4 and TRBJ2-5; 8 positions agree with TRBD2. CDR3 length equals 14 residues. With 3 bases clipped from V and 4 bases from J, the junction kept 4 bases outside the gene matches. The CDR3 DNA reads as TGTGCCAGCAGTTTCGGGACTAGGCTAGAGACCCAGTACTTC. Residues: CASSFGTRLETQYF.

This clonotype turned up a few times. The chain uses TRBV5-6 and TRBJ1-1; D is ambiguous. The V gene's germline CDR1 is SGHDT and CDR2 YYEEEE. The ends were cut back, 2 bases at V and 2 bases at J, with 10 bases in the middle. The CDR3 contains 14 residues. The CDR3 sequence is CASSFRPLNTEAFF. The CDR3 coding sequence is TGTGCCAGCAGCTTTCGGCCCCTCAACACTGAAGCTTTCTTT.